A selection of T cell receptor beta chains follows, all from one sample in a study of CD8+ T cells in alopecia areata. Assay: immunoSEQ multiplex PCR; the TCRdb copy retains only in-frame clones and omits some. The sample yields about 120,000 clones, 61% seen once. This sample comprised CD4+ T cells sorted from blood, obtained at week 4, from a patient treated with tofacitinib. These TCRs come from a human donor with alopecia areata. Both conserved end residues are part of each CDR3. A D gene is named only where the DNA matches it firmly. A row's size may be missing; if present it is once, few, many or a size class.

many NA TRBJ2-3 TRBV5-1 TGCGCCAGCAGCTTAGGCGGAAGGACGAACACAGATACGCAGTATTTT CASSLGGRTNTDTQYF
few NA TRBJ2-2 TRBV5-4 TGTGCCAGCAGCTTCTACTCCCCAGGGGAGCTGTTTTTT CASSFYSPGELFF
NA TRBD2 TRBJ2-5 TRBV27 TGTGCCAGTCGACTAGCGGGATCTCACCTAGTGGAGACCCAGTACTTC CASRLAGSHLVETQYF
NA NA TRBJ2-2 TRBV4-1 TGCGCCAGCAGCGCACAGGGCCCCACCGGGGAGCTGTTTTTT CASSAQGPTGELFF
few NA TRBJ2-1 TRBV15 TGTGCCACCAGCAGAGGCGCGGGTTCAGCTTCCTACAATGAGCAGTTCTTC CATSRGAGSASYNEQFF
NA NA TRBJ2-1 TRBV27 TGTGCCAGCAGTTTACTCGGGGCCGTAGGGACGCAGTTCTTC CASSLLGAVGTQFF
many NA TRBJ1-3 TRBV2 TGTGCCAGCAGTTTTGCCCCAGGGGAAAGCTGGGGAAACACCATATATTTT CASSFAPGESWGNTIYF
few NA TRBJ2-5 TRBV7-2 TGTGCCAGCAGCTTAGATTTCGAGACCCAGTACTTC CASSLDFETQYF
NA NA TRBJ2-1 TRBV7-3 TGTGCTAGCAGTTTCACTAGCAGCTATGAGCAGTTCTTC CASSFTSSYEQFF
few TRBD1 TRBJ2-2 TRBV5-4 TGTGCCAGCAGCTTGGCCTGGGACAGGGGAAAGAACACCGGGGAGCTGTTTTTT CASSLAWDRGKNTGELFF
few NA TRBJ2-1 TRBV18 TGTGCCAGCTCACCTAGGGACTACAATGAGCAGTTCTTC CASSPRDYNEQFF
NA NA TRBJ2-5 TRBV5-1 TGCGCCAGCAGCTTGGAGGCGGACTGGGGAGAGACCCAGTACTTC CASSLEADWGETQYF
NA NA TRBJ2-3 TRBV7-9 TGTGCCAGCAGCACCCCGATTCGAGAGCAGTCAGATACGCAGTATTTT CASSTPIREQSDTQYF
NA NA TRBJ1-2 TRBV5-1 TGCGCCAGCAGCTTGGATGCATCAGCTAACTATGGCTACACCTTC CASSLDASANYGYTF
NA TRBD1 TRBJ1-1 TRBV30 TGTGCCTGGAGTCAGCCGGGACAGGGGCACACTGAAGCTTTCTTT CAWSQPGQGHTEAFF
few NA TRBJ1-2 TRBV29-1 TGCAGCGTGGACAGCGGGACGCTAAACTATGGCTACACCTTC CSVDSGTLNYGYTF
NA TRBD1 TRBJ2-2 TRBV7-8 TGTGCCAGCAGTCCCCAGGGGGTCGACACCGGGGAGCTGTTTTTT CASSPQGVDTGELFF
NA TRBD1 TRBJ2-7 TRBV27 TGTGCCAGCAGTCCCAACCCCGACAGGGTAGCCGAGCAGTACTTC CASSPNPDRVAEQYF
NA NA TRBJ2-2 TRBV7-2 TGTGCCAGCAGCTTAGGGGCAGCTAACACCGGGGAGCTGTTTTTT CASSLGAANTGELFF
few NA TRBJ2-5 TRBV28 TGTGCCAGCAAACAGCGTGAGACCCAGTACTTC CASKQRETQYF
NA NA TRBJ2-2 TRBV28 TGTGCCAGCAGTCCGACAGTCGGCACCGGGGAGCTGTTTTTT CASSPTVGTGELFF
NA TRBD1 TRBJ2-3 TRBV5-4 TGTGCCAGCAGCTCGCCCGGAATACAGGGGTCAAGCACAGATACGCAGTATTTT CASSSPGIQGSSTDTQYF
once NA TRBJ1-4 TRBV30 TGTGCCTGGAGTGTACTTTCGGGGAAATTGGGTGAAAAACTGTTTTTT CAWSVLSGKLGEKLFF
NA NA TRBJ1-3 TRBV30 TGTGCCTGGAAGGGCCCTGGAAACACCATATATTTT CAWKGPGNTIYF
NA NA TRBJ1-2 TRBV10-3 TGTGCCATCAGTGAGTCGGTTGGGATCTACGTCGGTGGCTACACCTTC CAISESVGIYVGGYTF
NA NA TRBJ2-5 TRBV2 TGTGCCAGCAGTGAAGCTTCCGACTATAAAGAGACCCAGTACTTC CASSEASDYKETQYF
NA NA TRBJ2-7 TRBV28 TGTGCCAGCAGTCCAGTGGGGGAAGGACAGTACGAGCAGTACTTC CASSPVGEGQYEQYF
few NA TRBJ1-1 TRBV28 TGTGCCAGCAGTTTACGGACTGAAGCTTTCTTT CASSLRTEAFF
NA TRBD1 TRBJ2-6 TRBV2 TGTGCCAGCGTCCGGGACAGACTATCCGGGGCCAACGTCCTGACTTTC CASVRDRLSGANVLTF
NA TRBD2 TRBJ2-2 TRBV4-3 TGCGCCAGCAGCAGACGGACTAGCGGGAGAGCGAACACCGGGGAGCTGTTTTTT CASSRRTSGRANTGELFF
NA NA TRBJ2-1 TRBV29-1 TGCAGCGTTGAAGATCCGGGTTATTGGGGGCAGTTCTTC CSVEDPGYWGQFF
NA NA TRBJ1-1 TRBV29-1 TGCAGCGCCGAGTCTGGGTTGGCTTTCTTT CSAESGLAFF
NA NA TRBJ2-7 TRBV30 TGTGCCTGGAGTAACGGTAGCTACGAGCAGTACTTC CAWSNGSYEQYF
few NA TRBJ2-1 TRBV29-1 TGCAGCGTTGCGTTACTCCCTAGGGATGAGCAGTTCTTC CSVALLPRDEQFF
NA NA TRBJ2-5 TRBV4-3 TGCGCCAGCAGCCAAGACAGGGGACCGACCGGGCAGTACTTC CASSQDRGPTGQYF
NA TRBD2 TRBJ2-4 TRBV2 TGTGCCATATCCCCGGGGCGGGGGGGCCGTGTTAGCATTCAGTACTTC CAISPGRGGRVSIQYF